These 10 T cell receptor beta chains share one sample of origin, sequenced in a study of cytomegalovirus exposure and HLA in healthy donors. The primer mix had 60 Vbeta and 13 Jbeta primers. TCRdb's table, derived via immunoSEQ multiplex PCR, lists solely in-frame clones and lacks some. The sample includes over 150,000 clones, about 80% of them seen just once. Sequenced input: PBMCs. These receptors originate from a young man in good health and CMV-seronegative.

The chain has TRBV19 and TRBJ2-1; no clear D gene. Per the germline V gene, CDR1 is LNHDA and CDR2 is SQIVND (reference sequence). V was shortened by 6 bases and J by 6 bases, with 9 bases between the two germline ends. The CDR3 covers 12 residues. In DNA form, the CDR3 reads TGTGCCAGTAGCTCGTATAGCAATGAGCAGTTCTTC. Its protein is CASSSYSNEQFF.

This sequence joins TRBV27 and TRBJ1-5, with D maybe TRBD1 (6 bases). Germline loops: CDR1 MNHEY, CDR2 SMNVEV (reference sequence). The CDR3 length is 15 residues. Trimming shortened V by 6 bases and J by 2 bases, and 14 bases separated the two germline ends. In nucleotides, the CDR3 is TGTGCCAGCAGAAGGGGGGGTACGGGCAATCAGCCCCAGCATTTT. Protein sequence: CASRRGGTGNQPQHF.

The chain links TRBV6-5 to TRBJ2-7; D is unresolved. The CDR3 has 12 amino acids. Per the germline V gene, CDR1 is MNHEY and CDR2 is SVGAGI. Trimming stripped 6 bases from V and 2 bases from J, with 8 bases between. The CDR3 DNA reads as TGTGCCAGCAGCAGGCCTGCCTACGAGCAGTACTTC. Protein sequence: CASSRPAYEQYF.

A word on this clone: Sequence at one end of the junction differs from germline and may be a read error. The V and J genes are TRBV7-9 and TRBJ2-7, with D possibly being TRBD1 (6 bases). This CDR3 region has 16 residues. CDR1 is SEHNR and CDR2 is FQNEAQ in the germline V gene (reference sequence). The CDR3 region is CSSSSTGGRGSYEQYF. The CDR3 DNA follows: TGTTCCAGCAGCTCCACCGGCGGCAGGGGTTCCTACGAGCAGTACTTC.

This chain links TRBV2 with TRBJ1-1, with D unclear. V gave up 4 bases and J gave up 1 base, with 10 bases separating them. Germline-derived CDR1 and CDR2 are SNHLY and FYNNEI. The CDR3 is made up of 14 amino acids. CDR3 nucleotide sequence: TGTGCCAGCAGTGTACCGGTTTGGAACACTGAAGCTTTCTTT. Translated: CASSVPVWNTEAFF.

This chain connects TRBV28 to TRBJ1-5, with 7 positions matching TRBD1. After removal of 4 bases from V and 1 base from J, the junction contained 7 bases not matched to a gene. Germline CDR1 reads MDHEN; CDR2 reads SYDVKM. The CDR3 sequence is 16 residues long. The CDR3 is CASSSQTGLSNQPQHF. The CDR3 nucleotides read TGTGCCAGCAGTTCGCAGACAGGGCTGAGCAATCAGCCCCAGCATTTT.

The gene calls are TRBV5-6 and TRBJ2-3, with D uncertain. This CDR3 spans 14 amino acids. The V gene's germline CDR1 is SGHDT and CDR2 YYEEEE. V was shortened by 4 bases and J by 0 bases, with 9 bases between the two germline ends. The CDR3 is CASSTAFSTDTQYF. The DNA for the CDR3 is TGTGCCAGCAGCACTGCCTTTAGCACAGATACGCAGTATTTT.

This sequence joins TRBV28 and TRBJ2-7; D gene uncertain. V was clipped by 2 bases and J by 5 bases, with 7 bases between them. This CDR3 comprises 12 residues. Looked up from germline, CDR1 is MDHEN and CDR2 is SYDVKM. The chain's CDR3 is CASSLAINEQYF. CDR3 in DNA: TGTGCCAGCAGTTTAGCGATAAACGAGCAGTACTTC. Filled out from reference TRBV28 and TRBJ2-7, the complete variable domain reads DVKVTQSSRYLVKRTGEKVFLECVQDMDHENMFWYRQDPGLGLRLIYFSYDVKMKEKGDIPEGYSVSREKKERFSLILESASTNQTSMYLCASSLAINEQYFGPGTRLTVT.

This clone was seen just once. The chain combines TRBV18 with TRBJ2-1; 10 bases line up with TRBD2. The CDR3 runs to 16 residues. Germline lookup yields CDR1 KGHSH and CDR2 LQKENI. Trimming cost V 1 base and J 8 bases; bases outside gene matches: 8. CDR3 sequence: CASSPLAGGYLDEQFF. The CDR3 bases are TGTGCCAGCTCACCACTAGCGGGAGGTTACTTGGATGAGCAGTTCTTC.

The V call is TRBV30, the J call TRBJ2-7; a possible D gene is TRBD2 (7 bases). CDR3 size: 12 residues. CDR1 and CDR2 from the germline V gene are GTSNPN and SVGIG (reference sequence). V was pared by 2 bases and J by 9 bases, with 14 bases between. CDR3 nucleotides: TGTGCCTGGAGTCATCCGCGGGGGCGGCAGTACTTC. Translating it yields CAWSHPRGRQYF.